These 6 T cell receptor beta chains share one sample of origin, sequenced in a study of beta chain features in type 1 diabetes. Study-wide points: Within each of all four CD4+ subsets, Type 1 diabetes patients had TCRB CDR3s that were moderately but significantly shorter.

Isolated RNA was reverse transcribed in full, so expressed TCRB transcripts were sequenced. The repertoire was sequenced with immunoSEQ multiplex PCR; TCRdb's copy has only in-frame clones and lacks some. The sample includes a few hundred thousand clones, over 14% of them seen just once. The antigens for these receptors are not known. Source material: naive CD4+ T cells from blood. These TCRs come from a young man with type 1 diabetes.

The sample holds a few counts of this clone. The chain is built from TRBV14 and TRBJ1-5, with TRBD1 matching over 7 bases. The CDR3 has 17 amino acids. Unmatched junction bases numbered 6, after V lost 1 base and J lost 0 bases. Germline assignment: CDR1 SGHDN and CDR2 FVKESK. As DNA, the CDR3 is TGTGCCAGCAGCCAAGTAGAGGGACAGTATAGCAATCAGCCCCAGCATTTT. It specifies CASSQVEGQYSNQPQHF. Drawing the rest from reference TRBV14 and TRBJ1-5, the complete variable domain is EAGVTQFPSHSVIEKGQTVTLRCDPISGHDNLYWYRRVMGKEIKFLLHFVKESKQDESGMPNNRFLAERTGGTYSTLKVQPAELEDSGVYFCASSQVEGQYSNQPQHFGDGTRLSIL.

The gene calls are TRBV19 and TRBJ2-7; D is unresolved. Trimming took 5 bases from V and 3 from J, leaving 17 bases between them. The germline CDR1 and CDR2 sequences are LNHDA and SQIVND (reference sequence). This CDR3 region has 15 residues. CDR3 DNA: TGTGCCAGTAGTTCCGGGTCGGTTGCTAACTACGAGCAGTACTTC. The encoded protein is CASSSGSVANYEQYF.

The chain recombines TRBV6-5 with TRBJ2-1; 10 bases agree with TRBD2. V lost 2 bases to trimming and J lost 5 bases; unmatched junction nucleotides: 3. The CDR3 loop spans 15 amino acids. CDR1 and CDR2 (germline): MNHEY, SVGAGI. For the CDR3, the DNA is TGTGCCAGCAGTTACGGACTAGCGGAGAACAATGAGCAGTTCTTC. It translates to CASSYGLAENNEQFF.

This clone was seen only a few times. The V and J genes are TRBV5-6 and TRBJ2-7; 8 bases match TRBD1. Trimming took 0 bases from V and 7 from J; bases not matched to a gene: 3. Germline lookup yields CDR1 SGHDT and CDR2 YYEEEE. The CDR3 spans 13 residues. CDR3 nucleotides: TGTGCCAGCAGCTTGGCCAGGGGGCTAGAGCAGTACTTC. This sequence encodes CASSLARGLEQYF.

V gene TRBV6-1 combines with J gene TRBJ2-7; tentative D call: TRBD2 (6 bases). Germline V CDR1 and CDR2: MNHNS, SASEGT. This CDR3 has 13 residues. V was shortened by 7 bases and J by 0 bases, with 10 bases between the two germline ends. The CDR3 is CASKGGYSYEQYF. CDR3 coding DNA: TGTGCCAGCAAGGGAGGTTACTCCTACGAGCAGTACTTC.

Only a few counts were recorded for this clone. The chain joins TRBV27 to TRBJ2-7; TRBD2 is a possible D gene (5 bases). The V gene lost 3 bases and the J gene lost 6 bases, with 9 bases spanning the gap. This CDR3 spans 12 amino acids. Looked up from germline, CDR1 is MNHEY and CDR2 is SMNVEV (reference sequence). The DNA of the CDR3 is TGTGCCAGCAGTTTGGGGAGCGGCGAGCAGTACTTC. Amino acid sequence: CASSLGSGEQYF.